This record concerns one T cell receptor beta chain sequence. A much larger clone sits a single nucleotide away, making a read error possible. Around 10 ml fresh peripheral blood yielded the PBMCs. From RNA transcripts, TCR beta CDR3 regions were amplified. The HTBI primer set was used in a first-round RT-PCR of the TCR CDR3. In TCRdb, the multiplex PCR reads were re-called with MiXCR into one record per CDR3 protein. Altogether around 300,000 distinct CDR3 sequences are present, roughly an eighth being singletons, with the ten largest covering 34%. This entry comes from a study of T cells in Graves' hyperthyroidism and ophthalmopathy. The CDR3 sequence is 12 residues long. Per germline, CDR1 ENHRY and CDR2 SYGVKD.

V gene TRBV10-3 combines with J gene TRBJ1-2; D remains ambiguous. Source material: blood. This TCR came from a woman in her thirties or forties with Graves' ophthalmopathy. The CDR3 loop reads CAISDGFYGHTF. The CDR3 DNA follows: TGTGCCATCAGTGATGGGTTCTATGGCCACACCTTC.